What follows describes a single T cell receptor beta chain. The data are from a study of T-cell memory formation after mild COVID-19. Germline V gene sequence: CDR1 SNHLY, CDR2 FYNNEI. This CDR3 is built from 11 residues. V lost 4 bases, J lost 10 bases, and 8 bases lay in between. Barcoded TCR alpha and TCR beta cDNA libraries with UMIs came from 5'RACE using constant-segment primers. One entry per CDR3 protein, called by TCRdb with MiXCR from the 5' RACE reads. The table records some 310,000 distinct CDR3 sequences, 20% of them present only once. The sequence came from a man aged 18 to 30 who had mild COVID-19 (a few samples of this study predate the infection). Cell type and time point are not known. Material for sequencing was PBMCs or a T cell subset sorted from them (not recorded which). The chain has TRBV2 and TRBJ2-1, with no clear D. The CDR3 DNA reads TGTGCCAGCAGTGGAGTACGAGAGCAGTTCTTC. As protein: CASSGVREQFF.